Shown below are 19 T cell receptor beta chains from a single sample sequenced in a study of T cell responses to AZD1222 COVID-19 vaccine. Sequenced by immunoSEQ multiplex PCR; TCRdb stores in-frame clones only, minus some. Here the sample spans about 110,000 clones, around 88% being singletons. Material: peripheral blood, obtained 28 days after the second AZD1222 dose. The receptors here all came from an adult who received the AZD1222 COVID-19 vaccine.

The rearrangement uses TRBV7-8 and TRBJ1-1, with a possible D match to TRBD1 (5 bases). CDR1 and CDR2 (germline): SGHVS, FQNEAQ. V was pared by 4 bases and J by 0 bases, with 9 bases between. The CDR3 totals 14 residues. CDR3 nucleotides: TGTGCCAGCAGCTATCAGACAGTGAACACTGAAGCTTTCTTT. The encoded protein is CASSYQTVNTEAFF. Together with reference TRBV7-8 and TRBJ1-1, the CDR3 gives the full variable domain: GAGVSQSPRYKVAKRGQDVALRCDPISGHVSLFWYQQALGQGPEFLTYFQNEAQLDKSGLPSDRFFAERPEGSVSTLKIQRTQQEDSAVYLCASSYQTVNTEAFFGQGTRLTVV.

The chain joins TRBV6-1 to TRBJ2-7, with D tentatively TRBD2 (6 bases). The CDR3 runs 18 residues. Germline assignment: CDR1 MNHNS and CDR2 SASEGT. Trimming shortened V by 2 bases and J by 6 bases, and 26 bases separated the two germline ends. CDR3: CASSEYGGAAQYRGEQYF. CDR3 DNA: TGTGCCAGCAGTGAATACGGAGGGGCGGCCCAATATCGGGGCGAGCAGTACTTC.

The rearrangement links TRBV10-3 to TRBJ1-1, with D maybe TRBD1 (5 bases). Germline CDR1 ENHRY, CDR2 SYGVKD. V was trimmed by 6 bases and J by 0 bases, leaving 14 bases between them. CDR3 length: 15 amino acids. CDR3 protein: CAISPTVYMNTEAFF. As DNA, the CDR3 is TGTGCCATCAGCCCGACAGTTTATATGAACACTGAAGCTTTCTTT.

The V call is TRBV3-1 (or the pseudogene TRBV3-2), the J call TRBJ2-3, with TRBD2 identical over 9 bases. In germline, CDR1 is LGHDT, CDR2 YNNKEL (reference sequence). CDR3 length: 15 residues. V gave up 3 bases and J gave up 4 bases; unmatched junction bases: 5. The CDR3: CASSHMGGGADTQYF. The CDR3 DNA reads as TGTGCCAGCAGCCACATGGGCGGGGGGGCAGATACGCAGTATTTT.

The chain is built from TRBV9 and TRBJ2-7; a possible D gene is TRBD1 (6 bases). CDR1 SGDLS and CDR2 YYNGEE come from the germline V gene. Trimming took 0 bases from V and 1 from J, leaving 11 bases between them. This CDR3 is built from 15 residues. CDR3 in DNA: TGTGCCAGCAGCGTAGGGGGGCAGCAGTCCTACGAGCAGTACTTC. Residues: CASSVGGQQSYEQYF.

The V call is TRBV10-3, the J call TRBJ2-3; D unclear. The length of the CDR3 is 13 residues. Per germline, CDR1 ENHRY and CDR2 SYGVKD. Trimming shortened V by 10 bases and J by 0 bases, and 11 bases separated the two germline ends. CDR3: CATLGRSTDTQYF. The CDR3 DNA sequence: TGTGCCACCCTAGGACGTAGCACAGATACGCAGTATTTT.

The CDR3 region is CASSPTAGALYEQYF. The CDR3 DNA follows: TGTGCCAGCAGCCCCACGGCGGGGGCACTCTACGAGCAGTACTTC. This chain joins TRBV7-9 and TRBJ2-7; a weak D match, TRBD2 (7 bases). Germline loops: CDR1 SEHNR, CDR2 FQNEAQ (reference sequence). The CDR3 extends over 15 amino acids. V lost 5 bases, J lost 3 bases, and 17 bases lay in between.

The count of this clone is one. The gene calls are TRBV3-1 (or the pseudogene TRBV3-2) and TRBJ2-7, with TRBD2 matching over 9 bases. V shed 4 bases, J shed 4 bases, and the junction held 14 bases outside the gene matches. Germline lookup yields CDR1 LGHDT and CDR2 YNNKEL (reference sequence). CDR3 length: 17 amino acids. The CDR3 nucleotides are TGTGCCAGCAGCCCCGGGGGGAGCGGGGGGTACTCATACGAGCAGTACTTC. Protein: CASSPGGSGGYSYEQYF.

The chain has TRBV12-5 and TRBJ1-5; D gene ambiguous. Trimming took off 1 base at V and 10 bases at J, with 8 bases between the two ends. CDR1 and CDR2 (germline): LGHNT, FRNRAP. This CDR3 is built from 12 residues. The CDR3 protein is CASGLDSLPQHF. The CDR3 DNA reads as TGTGCTAGTGGTTTGGACTCCCTACCCCAGCATTTT.

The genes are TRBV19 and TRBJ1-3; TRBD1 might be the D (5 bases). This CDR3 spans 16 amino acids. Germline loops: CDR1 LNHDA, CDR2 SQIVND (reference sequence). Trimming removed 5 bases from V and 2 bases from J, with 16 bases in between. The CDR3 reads CASSAWGVSAGNTIYF. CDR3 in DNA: TGTGCCAGTAGTGCTTGGGGCGTCTCCGCTGGAAACACCATATATTTT.

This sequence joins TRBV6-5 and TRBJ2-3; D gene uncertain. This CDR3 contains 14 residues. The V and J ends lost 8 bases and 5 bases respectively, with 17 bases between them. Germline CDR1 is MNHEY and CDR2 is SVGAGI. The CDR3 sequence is CASLWVAGVDTQYF. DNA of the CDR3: TGTGCCAGCCTCTGGGTAGCAGGAGTAGATACGCAGTATTTT.

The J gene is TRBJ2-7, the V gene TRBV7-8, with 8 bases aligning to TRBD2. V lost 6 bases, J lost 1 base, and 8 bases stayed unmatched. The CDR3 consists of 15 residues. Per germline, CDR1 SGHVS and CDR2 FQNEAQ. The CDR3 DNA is TGTGCCAGCAGTATCGGGAGGGATAGGTCCTACGAGCAGTACTTC. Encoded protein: CASSIGRDRSYEQYF.

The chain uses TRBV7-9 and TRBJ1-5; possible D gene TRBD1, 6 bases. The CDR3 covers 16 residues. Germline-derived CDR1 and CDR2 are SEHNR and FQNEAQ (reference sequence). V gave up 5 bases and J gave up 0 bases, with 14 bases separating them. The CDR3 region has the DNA TGTGCCAGCAGCAACCAGGGGCCCAGTAGCAATCAGCCCCAGCATTTT. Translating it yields CASSNQGPSSNQPQHF.

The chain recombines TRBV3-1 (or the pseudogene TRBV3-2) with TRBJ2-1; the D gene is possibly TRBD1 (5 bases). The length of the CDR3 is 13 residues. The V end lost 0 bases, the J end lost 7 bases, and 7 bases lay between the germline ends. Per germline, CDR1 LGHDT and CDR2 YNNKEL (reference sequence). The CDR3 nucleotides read TGTGCCAGCAGCCAAGAACAGGTTAATGAGCAGTTCTTC. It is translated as CASSQEQVNEQFF.

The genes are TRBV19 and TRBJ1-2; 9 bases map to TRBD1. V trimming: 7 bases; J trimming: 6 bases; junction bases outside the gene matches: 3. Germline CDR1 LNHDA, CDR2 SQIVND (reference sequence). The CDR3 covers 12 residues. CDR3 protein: CASTRDRDGYTF. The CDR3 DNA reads TGTGCCAGTACTAGGGACAGGGATGGCTACACCTTC.

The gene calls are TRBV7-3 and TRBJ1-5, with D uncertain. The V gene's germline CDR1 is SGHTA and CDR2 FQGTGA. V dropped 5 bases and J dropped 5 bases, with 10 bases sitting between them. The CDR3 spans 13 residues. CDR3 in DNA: TGTGCCAGCAGCCCCGGCCCAGATCAGCCCCAGCATTTT. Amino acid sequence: CASSPGPDQPQHF.

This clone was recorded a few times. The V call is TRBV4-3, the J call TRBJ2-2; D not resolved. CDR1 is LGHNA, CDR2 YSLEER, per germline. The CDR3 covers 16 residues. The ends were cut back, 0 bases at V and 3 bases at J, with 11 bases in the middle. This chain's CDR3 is CASSQDIRVDTGELFF. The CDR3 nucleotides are TGCGCCAGCAGCCAAGATATCCGGGTAGACACCGGGGAGCTGTTTTTT.

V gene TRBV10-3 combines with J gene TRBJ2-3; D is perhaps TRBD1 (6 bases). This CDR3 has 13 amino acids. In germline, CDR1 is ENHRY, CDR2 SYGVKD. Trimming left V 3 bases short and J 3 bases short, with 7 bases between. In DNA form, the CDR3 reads TGTGCCATCAGTGATGGGACAACAGATACGCAGTATTTT. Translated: CAISDGTTDTQYF.

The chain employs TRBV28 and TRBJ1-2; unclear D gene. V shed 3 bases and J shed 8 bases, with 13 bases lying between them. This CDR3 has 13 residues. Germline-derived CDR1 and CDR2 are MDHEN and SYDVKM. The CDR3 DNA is TGTGCCAGCAGTTTTCACACGGGTGGCGGCTACACCTTC. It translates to CASSFHTGGGYTF.